The clone carrying this T cell receptor (beta chain) was picked up many times. Flow cytometry had shown expanded CD8+CD57+ cells in the patients chosen for sequencing. The CDR3 consists of 19 residues. Trimming removed 3 bases from V and 3 bases from J; junction bases left unmatched: 23. CDR1 and CDR2 (germline): DFQATT, SNEGSKA (reference sequence). Investigators profiled TCR beta VDJ and CDR3 from genomic DNA template. TCRdb called the reads again in MiXCR, with one record for every CDR3 protein. The sample shows 150,000 to 180,000 distinct CDR3 sequences, roughly 54% of them seen only once. The sample originates from a study of CD8+CD57+ T cells in acquired aplastic anemia. Study-wide background: DNA per sorted CD4+ or CD8+ sample ranged roughly 0.18 to 30 ug, averaging about 3 ug.

The sequence came from a human donor with aplastic anemia. Sequencing was carried out using sorted CD4+, CD8+, or CD8+CD57+ T cells (not recorded which) from PBMCs. The chain has TRBV20-1 and TRBJ2-7; 7 bases line up with TRBD2. This CDR3 reads CSARPQVGGTFSTDYEQYF. Written as DNA, the CDR3 is TGCAGTGCTAGGCCCCAGGTGGGGGGGACCTTTTCGACCGACTACGAGCAGTACTTC.